This T cell receptor (beta chain) was sequenced in a study of metastatic and nonmetastatic thyroid tumors. About the study: Repertoires from malignant and benign thyroid patients were compared across blood and tumor or nodule tissue.

TCRdb re-clonotyped the PCR reads through MiXCR. This table holds tens of thousands of clones, roughly a sixth found once. Germline lookup yields CDR1 LGHDT and CDR2 YNNKEL (reference sequence). V was cut by 2 bases and J by 4 bases, with 11 bases left in between. This CDR3 has 14 amino acids. Among the patients, none had received any treatment before thyroid surgery. This clone was detected many times. This rearrangement joins TRBV3-1 to TRBJ1-2; D remains ambiguous. Sequences were obtained from blood. The TCR originated in a female donor with papillary thyroid cancer or a benign thyroid nodule (not recorded which). Some clones in this sample may be carry-over from other donors' samples. CDR3 sequence (DNA): TGTGCCAGCAGCCAAAAACGGCTTTTCTATGGCTACACCTTC. It codes for CASSQKRLFYGYTF.